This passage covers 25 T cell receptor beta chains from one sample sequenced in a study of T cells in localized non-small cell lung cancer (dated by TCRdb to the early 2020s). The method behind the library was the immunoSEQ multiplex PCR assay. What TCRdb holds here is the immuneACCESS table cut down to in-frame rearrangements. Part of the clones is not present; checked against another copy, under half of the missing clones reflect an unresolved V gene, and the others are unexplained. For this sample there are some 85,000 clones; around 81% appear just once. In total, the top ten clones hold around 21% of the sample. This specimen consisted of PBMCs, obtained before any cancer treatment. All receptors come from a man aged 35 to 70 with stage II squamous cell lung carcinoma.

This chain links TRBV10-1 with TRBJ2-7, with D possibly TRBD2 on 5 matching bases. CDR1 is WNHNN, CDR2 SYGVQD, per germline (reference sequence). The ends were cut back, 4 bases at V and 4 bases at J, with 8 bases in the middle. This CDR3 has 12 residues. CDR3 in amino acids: CASSGGKYEQYF. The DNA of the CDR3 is TGCGCCAGCAGTGGAGGGAAATACGAGCAGTACTTC.

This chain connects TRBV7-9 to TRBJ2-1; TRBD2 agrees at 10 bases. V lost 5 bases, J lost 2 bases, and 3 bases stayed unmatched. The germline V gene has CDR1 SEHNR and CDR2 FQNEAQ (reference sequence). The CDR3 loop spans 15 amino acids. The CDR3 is CASSLLAGPYNEQFF. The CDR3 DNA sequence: TGTGCCAGCAGCCTACTAGCGGGACCCTACAATGAGCAGTTCTTC.

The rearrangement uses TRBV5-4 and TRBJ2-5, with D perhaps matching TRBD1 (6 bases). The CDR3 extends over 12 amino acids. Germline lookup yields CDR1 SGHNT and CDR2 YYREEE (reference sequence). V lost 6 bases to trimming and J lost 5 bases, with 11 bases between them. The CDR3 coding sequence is TGTGCCAGCAATCGGGACACTGAGACCCAGTACTTC. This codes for CASNRDTETQYF.

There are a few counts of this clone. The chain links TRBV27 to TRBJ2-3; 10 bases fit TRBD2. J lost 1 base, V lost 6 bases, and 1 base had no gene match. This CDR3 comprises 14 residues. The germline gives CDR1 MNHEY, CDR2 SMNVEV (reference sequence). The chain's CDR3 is CASRSGGGTDTQYF. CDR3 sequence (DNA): TGTGCCAGCAGGAGCGGGGGGGGCACAGATACGCAGTATTTT.

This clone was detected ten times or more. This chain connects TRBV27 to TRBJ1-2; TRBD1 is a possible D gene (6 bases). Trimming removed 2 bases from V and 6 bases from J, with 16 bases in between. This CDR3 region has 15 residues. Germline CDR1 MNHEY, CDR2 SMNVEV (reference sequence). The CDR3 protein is CASSLGGARHHGYTF. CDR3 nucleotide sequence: TGTGCCAGCAGTTTAGGGGGGGCCCGACACCATGGCTACACCTTC.

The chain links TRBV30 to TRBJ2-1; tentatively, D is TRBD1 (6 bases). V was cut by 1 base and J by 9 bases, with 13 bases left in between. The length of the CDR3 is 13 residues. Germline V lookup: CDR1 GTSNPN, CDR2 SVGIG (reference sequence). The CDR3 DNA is TGTGCCTGGAGTGATCATACAGGGACTGAGCAGTTCTTC. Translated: CAWSDHTGTEQFF.

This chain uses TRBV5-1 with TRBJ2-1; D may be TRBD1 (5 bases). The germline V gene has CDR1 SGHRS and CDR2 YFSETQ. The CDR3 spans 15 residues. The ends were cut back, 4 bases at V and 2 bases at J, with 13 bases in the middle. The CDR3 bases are TGCGCCAGCAGCACAGGACAAGGGGCCTACAATGAGCAGTTCTTC. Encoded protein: CASSTGQGAYNEQFF.

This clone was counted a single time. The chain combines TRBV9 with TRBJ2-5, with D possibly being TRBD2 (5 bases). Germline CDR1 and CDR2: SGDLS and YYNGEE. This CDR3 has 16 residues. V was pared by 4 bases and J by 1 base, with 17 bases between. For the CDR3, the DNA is TGTGCCAGCAGCCCCTCTTTGAGCGGAGTCCAAGAGACCCAGTACTTC. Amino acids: CASSPSLSGVQETQYF.

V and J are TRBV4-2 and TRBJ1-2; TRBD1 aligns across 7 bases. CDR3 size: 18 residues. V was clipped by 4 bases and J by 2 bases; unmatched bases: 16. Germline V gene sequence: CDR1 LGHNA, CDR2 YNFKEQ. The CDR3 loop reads CASSRFGTEDFLNYGYTF. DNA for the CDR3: TGTGCCAGCAGCCGGTTCGGGACAGAAGATTTCTTGAACTATGGCTACACCTTC.

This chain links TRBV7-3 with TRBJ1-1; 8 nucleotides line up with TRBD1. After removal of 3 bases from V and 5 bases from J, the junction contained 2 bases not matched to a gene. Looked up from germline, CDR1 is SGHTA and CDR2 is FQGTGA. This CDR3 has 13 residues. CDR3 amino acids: CASSFTGGTEAFF. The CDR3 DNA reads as TGTGCCAGCAGCTTCACAGGGGGAACTGAAGCTTTCTTT.

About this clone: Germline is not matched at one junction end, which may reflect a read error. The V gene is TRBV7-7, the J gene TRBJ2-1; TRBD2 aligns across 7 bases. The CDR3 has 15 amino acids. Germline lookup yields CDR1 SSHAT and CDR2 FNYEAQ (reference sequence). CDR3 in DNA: TGTGCTAGCAGCTTAAGACTAGCCCCCTACAATGAGCAGTTCTTC. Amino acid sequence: CASSLRLAPYNEQFF.

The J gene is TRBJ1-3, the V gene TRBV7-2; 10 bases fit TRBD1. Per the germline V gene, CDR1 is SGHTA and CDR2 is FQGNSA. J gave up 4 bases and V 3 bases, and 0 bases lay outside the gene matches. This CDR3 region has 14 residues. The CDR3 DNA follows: TGTGCCAGCAGCTTGGACAGGGGGGGAAACACCATATATTTT. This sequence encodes CASSLDRGGNTIYF.

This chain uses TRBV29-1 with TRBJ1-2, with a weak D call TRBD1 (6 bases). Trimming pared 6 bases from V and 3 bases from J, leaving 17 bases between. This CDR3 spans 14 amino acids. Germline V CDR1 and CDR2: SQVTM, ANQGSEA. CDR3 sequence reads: CSVLATGSHYGYTF. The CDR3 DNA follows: TGCAGCGTACTCGCAACAGGGTCCCACTATGGCTACACCTTC.

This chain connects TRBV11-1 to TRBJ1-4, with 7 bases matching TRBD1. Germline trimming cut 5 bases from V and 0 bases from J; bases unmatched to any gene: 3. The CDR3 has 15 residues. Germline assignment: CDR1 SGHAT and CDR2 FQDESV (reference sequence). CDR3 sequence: CASSGQVATNEKLFF. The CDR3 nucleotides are TGTGCCAGCAGCGGACAGGTTGCAACTAATGAAAAACTGTTTTTT. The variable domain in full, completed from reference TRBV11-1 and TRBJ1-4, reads EAEVAQSPRYKITEKSQAVAFWCDPISGHATLYWYRQILGQGPELLVQFQDESVVDDSQLPKDRFSAERLKGVDSTLKIQPAELGDSAMYLCASSGQVATNEKLFFGSGTQLSVL.

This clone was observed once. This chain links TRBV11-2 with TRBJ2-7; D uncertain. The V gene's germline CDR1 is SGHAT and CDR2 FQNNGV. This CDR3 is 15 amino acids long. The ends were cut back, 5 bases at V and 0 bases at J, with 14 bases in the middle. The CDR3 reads CASSLTDASSYEQYF. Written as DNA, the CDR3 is TGTGCCAGCAGCCTTACTGATGCATCCTCCTACGAGCAGTACTTC.

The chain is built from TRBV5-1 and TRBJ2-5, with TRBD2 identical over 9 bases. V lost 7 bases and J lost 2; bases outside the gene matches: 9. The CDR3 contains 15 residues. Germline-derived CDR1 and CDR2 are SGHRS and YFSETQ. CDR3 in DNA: TGCGCCAGCGCCTCGACTAGCGGCTCGCAAGAGACCCAGTACTTC. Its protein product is CASASTSGSQETQYF.

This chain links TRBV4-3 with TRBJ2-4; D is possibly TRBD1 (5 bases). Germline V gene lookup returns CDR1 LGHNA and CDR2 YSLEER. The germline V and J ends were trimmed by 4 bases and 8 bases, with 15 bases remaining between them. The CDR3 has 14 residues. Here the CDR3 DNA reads TGCGCCAGCAGCCCAGAAGGGGATGTAGACATTCAGTACTTC. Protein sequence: CASSPEGDVDIQYF.

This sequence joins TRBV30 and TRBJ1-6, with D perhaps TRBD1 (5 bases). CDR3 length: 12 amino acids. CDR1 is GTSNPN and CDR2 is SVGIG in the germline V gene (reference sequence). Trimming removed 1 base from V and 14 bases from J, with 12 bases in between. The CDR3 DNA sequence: TGTGCCTGGAGTGGGGCGGGGACCGCCCTCCACTTT. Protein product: CAWSGAGTALHF.

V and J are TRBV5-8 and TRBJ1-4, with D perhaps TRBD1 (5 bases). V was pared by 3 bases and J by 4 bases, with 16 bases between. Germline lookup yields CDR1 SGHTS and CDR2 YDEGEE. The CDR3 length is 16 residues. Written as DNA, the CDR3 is TGTGCCAGCAGCTACCCGGGGGGGGTAGTTAATGAAAAACTGTTTTTT. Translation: CASSYPGGVVNEKLFF. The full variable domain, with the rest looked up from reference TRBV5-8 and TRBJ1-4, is EAGVTQSPTHLIKTRGQQATLRCSPISGHTSVYWYQQALGLGLQFLLWYDEGEERNRGNFPPRFSGRQFPNYSSELNVNALELEDSALYLCASSYPGGVVNEKLFFGSGTQLSVL.

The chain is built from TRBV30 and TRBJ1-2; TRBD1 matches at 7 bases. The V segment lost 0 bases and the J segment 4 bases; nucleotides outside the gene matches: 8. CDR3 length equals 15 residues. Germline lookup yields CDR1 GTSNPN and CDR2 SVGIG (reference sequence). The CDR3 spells CAWSVRDSPIYGYTF. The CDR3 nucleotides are TGTGCCTGGAGTGTACGGGACAGTCCAATCTATGGCTACACCTTC.

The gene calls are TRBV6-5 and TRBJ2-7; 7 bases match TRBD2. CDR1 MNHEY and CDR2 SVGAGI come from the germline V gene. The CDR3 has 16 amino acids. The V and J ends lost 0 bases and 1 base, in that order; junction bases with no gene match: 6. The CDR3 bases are TGTGCCAGCAGTTACTCTCCAGCGGGGTCTTCCTACGAGCAGTACTTC. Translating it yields CASSYSPAGSSYEQYF.

CDR3 DNA: TGTGCCAGCTCTCCAGGGACTCCCCGTGGCACCGGGGAGCTGTTTTTT. Protein product: CASSPGTPRGTGELFF. The rearrangement joins TRBV18 to TRBJ2-2; D is perhaps TRBD2 (6 bases). V lost 6 bases to trimming and J lost 4 bases, with 18 bases between them. The CDR3 spans 16 residues. Germline-derived CDR1 and CDR2 are KGHSH and LQKENI.

CDR3 sequence reads: CAISEPTQGSYEQYF. CDR3 bases: TGTGCCATCAGTGAGCCCACGCAGGGCTCCTACGAGCAGTACTTC. The rearrangement joins TRBV10-3 to TRBJ2-7, with a possible D match to TRBD1 (5 bases). V lost 2 bases, J lost 0 bases, and 11 bases lay in between. The V gene's germline CDR1 is ENHRY and CDR2 SYGVKD. The CDR3 has 15 amino acids.

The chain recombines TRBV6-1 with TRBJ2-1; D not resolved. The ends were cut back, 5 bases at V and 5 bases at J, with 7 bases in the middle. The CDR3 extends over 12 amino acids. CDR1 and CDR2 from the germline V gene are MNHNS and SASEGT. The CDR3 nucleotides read TGTGCCAGCAGTTGGTGGAACAATGAGCAGTTCTTC. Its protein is CASSWWNNEQFF.

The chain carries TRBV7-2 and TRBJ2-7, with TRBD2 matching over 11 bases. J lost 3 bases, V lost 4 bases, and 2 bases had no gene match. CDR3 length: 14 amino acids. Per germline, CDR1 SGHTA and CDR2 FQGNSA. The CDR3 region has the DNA TGTGCCAGCAGCTCTAGCGGGAGGAACTACGAGCAGTACTTC. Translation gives CASSSSGRNYEQYF. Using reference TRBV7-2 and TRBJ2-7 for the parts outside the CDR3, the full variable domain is GAGVSQSPSNKVTEKGKDVELRCDPISGHTALYWYRQSLGQGLEFLIYFQGNSAPDKSGLPSDRFSAERTGGSVSTLTIQRTQQEDSAVYLCASSSSGRNYEQYFGPGTRLTVT.